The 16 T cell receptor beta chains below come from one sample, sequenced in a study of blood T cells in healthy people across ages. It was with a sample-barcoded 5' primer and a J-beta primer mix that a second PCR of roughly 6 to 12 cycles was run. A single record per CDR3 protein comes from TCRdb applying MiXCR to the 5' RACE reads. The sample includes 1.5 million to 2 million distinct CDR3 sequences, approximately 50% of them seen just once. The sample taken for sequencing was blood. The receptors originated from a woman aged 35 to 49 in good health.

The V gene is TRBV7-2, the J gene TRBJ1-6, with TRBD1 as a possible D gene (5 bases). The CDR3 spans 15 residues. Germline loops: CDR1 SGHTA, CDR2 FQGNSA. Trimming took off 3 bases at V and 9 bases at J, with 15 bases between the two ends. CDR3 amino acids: CASSLQGRKSSPLHF. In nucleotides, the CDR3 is TGTGCCAGCAGCTTGCAGGGTCGGAAAAGTTCACCCCTCCACTTT.

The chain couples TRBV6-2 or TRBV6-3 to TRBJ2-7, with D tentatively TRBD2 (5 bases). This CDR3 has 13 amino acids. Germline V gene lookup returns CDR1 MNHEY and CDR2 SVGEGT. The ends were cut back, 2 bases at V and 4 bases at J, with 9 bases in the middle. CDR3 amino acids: CASSYERSYEQYF. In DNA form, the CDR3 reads TGTGCCAGCAGTTACGAGCGGTCTTACGAGCAGTACTTC.

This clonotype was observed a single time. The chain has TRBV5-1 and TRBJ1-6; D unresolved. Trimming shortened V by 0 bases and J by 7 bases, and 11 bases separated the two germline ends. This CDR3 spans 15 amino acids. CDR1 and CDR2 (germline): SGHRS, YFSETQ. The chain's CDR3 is CASSLGELGNSPLHF. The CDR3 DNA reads TGCGCCAGCAGCTTGGGAGAACTGGGGAATTCACCCCTCCACTTT.

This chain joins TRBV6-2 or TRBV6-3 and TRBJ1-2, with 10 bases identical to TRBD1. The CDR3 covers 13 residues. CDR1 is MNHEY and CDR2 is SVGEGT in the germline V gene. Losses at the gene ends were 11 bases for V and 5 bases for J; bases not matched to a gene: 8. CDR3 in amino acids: CAVWTGGGYGYTF. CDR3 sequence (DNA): TGTGCCGTATGGACAGGGGGAGGATATGGCTACACCTTC.

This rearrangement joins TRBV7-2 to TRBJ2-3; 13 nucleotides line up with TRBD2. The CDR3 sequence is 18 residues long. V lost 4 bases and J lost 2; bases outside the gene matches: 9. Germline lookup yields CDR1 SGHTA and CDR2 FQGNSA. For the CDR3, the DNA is TGTGCCAGCAGCTCTTATACGGGACTAGCGGGGACCACAGATACGCAGTATTTT. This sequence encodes CASSSYTGLAGTTDTQYF.

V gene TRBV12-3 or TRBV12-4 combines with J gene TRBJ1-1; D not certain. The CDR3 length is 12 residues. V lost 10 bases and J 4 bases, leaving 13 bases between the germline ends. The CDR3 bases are TGTGCCACCTGTATGAAGGTCACTGAAGCTTTCTTT. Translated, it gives CATCMKVTEAFF.

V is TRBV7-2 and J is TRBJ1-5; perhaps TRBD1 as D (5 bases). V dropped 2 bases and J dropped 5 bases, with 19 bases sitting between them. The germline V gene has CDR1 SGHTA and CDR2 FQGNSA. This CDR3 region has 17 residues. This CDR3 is CASSLRGISGGDQPQHF. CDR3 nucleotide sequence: TGTGCCAGCAGCTTACGGGGCATCTCCGGGGGGGATCAGCCCCAGCATTTT.

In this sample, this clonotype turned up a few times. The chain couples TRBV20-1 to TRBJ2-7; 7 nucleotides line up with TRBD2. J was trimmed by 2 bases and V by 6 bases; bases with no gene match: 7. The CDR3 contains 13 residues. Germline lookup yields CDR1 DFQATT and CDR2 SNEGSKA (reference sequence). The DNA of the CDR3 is TGCAGTGCAACAGGACTAGTTGCCTACGAGCAGTACTTC. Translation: CSATGLVAYEQYF.

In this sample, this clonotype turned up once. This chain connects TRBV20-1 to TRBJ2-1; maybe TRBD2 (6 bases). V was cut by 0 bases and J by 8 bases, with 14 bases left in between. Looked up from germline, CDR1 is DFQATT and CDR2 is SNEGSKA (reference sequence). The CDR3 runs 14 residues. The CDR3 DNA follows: TGCAGTGCTAGAGATTGGCCGTCGGGGGATGAGCAGTTCTTC. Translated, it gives CSARDWPSGDEQFF.

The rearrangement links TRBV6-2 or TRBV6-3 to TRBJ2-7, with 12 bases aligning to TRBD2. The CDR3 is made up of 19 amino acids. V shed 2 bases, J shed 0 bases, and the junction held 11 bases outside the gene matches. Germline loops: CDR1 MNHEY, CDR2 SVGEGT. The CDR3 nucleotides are TGTGCCAGCAGTTACCTGGGACTAGCGGGCCCTTCTAGCTCCTACGAGCAGTACTTC. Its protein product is CASSYLGLAGPSSSYEQYF.

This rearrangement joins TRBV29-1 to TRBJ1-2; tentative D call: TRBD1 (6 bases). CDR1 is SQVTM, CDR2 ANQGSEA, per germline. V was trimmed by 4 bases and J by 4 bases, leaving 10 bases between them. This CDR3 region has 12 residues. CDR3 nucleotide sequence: TGCAGCGTTGGCGGGGGCTTCTATGGCTACACCTTC. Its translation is CSVGGGFYGYTF.

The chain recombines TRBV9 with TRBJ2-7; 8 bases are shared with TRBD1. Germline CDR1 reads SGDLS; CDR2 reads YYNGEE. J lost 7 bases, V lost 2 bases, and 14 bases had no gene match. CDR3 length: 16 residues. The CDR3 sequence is CASSVGQGGSYNEQYF. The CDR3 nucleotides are TGTGCCAGCAGCGTTGGACAGGGTGGGTCCTACAATGAGCAGTACTTC.

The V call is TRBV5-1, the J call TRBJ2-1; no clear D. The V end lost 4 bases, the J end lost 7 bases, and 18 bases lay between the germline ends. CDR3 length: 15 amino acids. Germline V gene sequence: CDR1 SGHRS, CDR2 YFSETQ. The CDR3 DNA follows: TGCGCCAGCAGCCCCCCACGGCAGGATGATAATGAGCAGTTCTTC. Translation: CASSPPRQDDNEQFF. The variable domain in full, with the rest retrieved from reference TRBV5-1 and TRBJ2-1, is KAGVTQTPRYLIKTRGQQVTLSCSPISGHRSVSWYQQTPGQGLQFLFEYFSETQRNKGNFPGRFSGRQFSNSRSEMNVSTLELGDSALYLCASSPPRQDDNEQFFGPGTRLTVL.

CDR3 bases: TGTGCCACCGACCTGGGGACAGGGCCTAACTATGGCTACACCTTC. Encoded protein: CATDLGTGPNYGYTF. The chain has TRBV25-1 and TRBJ1-2; 9 nucleotides align to TRBD1. Germline lookup yields CDR1 MGHDK and CDR2 SYGVNS. J gave up 0 bases and V 10 bases, and 9 bases lay outside the gene matches. This CDR3 has 15 residues.

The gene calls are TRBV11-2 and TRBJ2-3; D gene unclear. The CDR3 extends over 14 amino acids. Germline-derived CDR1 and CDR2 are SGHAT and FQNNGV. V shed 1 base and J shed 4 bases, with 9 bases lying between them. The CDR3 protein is CASSLGANADTQYF. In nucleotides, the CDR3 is TGTGCCAGCAGCTTAGGGGCGAACGCAGATACGCAGTATTTT.

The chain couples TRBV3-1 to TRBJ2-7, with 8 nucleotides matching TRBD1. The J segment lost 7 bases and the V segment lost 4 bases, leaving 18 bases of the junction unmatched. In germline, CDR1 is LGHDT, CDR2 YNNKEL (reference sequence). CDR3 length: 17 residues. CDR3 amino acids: CASSRDRGSGSYNEQYF. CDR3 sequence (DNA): TGTGCCAGCAGCCGAGACAGGGGATCAGGTTCCTACAATGAGCAGTACTTC.